Listed below are T cell receptor beta chains from one sample, sequenced in a study of T cell responses to AZD1222 COVID-19 vaccine. Using immunoSEQ multiplex PCR, the repertoire was profiled, and TCRdb retains in-frame clones only, with some absent. The sample lists over 150,000 clones, about 91% occurring once. This sample comprised peripheral blood, obtained 28 days after the second AZD1222 dose. These receptors were taken from an adult who received the AZD1222 COVID-19 vaccine. CDR3s include the opening cysteine and the closing phenylalanine or tryptophan. A D gene is named only where the DNA matches it firmly. A clone size is listed for some rows: how often the clone was seen (once, few, many), or a class if it is expanded.

NA	TRBV2	TRBJ1-1	NA	CASSVRGGDTEAFF	TGTGCCAGCAGTGTTAGGGGCGGGGACACTGAAGCTTTCTTT
TRBD1	TRBV28	TRBJ1-4	NA	CASSLGDRGREKLFF	TGTGCCAGCAGTTTGGGGGACAGGGGGCGCGAAAAACTGTTTTTT
NA	TRBV7-9	TRBJ2-2	NA	CASSLATDTGELFF	TGTGCCAGCAGCTTAGCGACAGACACCGGGGAGCTGTTTTTT
NA	TRBV9	TRBJ1-2	NA	CASSVAAQVPGYTF	TGTGCCAGCAGCGTAGCCGCCCAGGTTCCTGGCTACACCTTC
NA	TRBV7-3	TRBJ1-1	NA	CASSSQMNTEAFF	TGTGCCAGCAGCTCCCAGATGAACACTGAAGCTTTCTTT
TRBD1	TRBV14	TRBJ1-6	NA	CASSQGQGGSPLHF	TGTGCCAGCAGCCAGGGACAGGGTGGGTCACCCCTCCACTTT
NA	TRBV29-1	TRBJ1-1	NA	CSVGEGWTEAFF	TGCAGCGTTGGGGAGGGTTGGACTGAAGCTTTCTTT
NA	TRBV7-3	TRBJ2-7	NA	CASSLMAQGAGEQYF	TGTGCCAGCAGCTTAATGGCCCAGGGAGCGGGTGAGCAGTACTTC
TRBD1	TRBV30	TRBJ2-2	NA	CAWRRQGTGELFF	TGTGCCTGGAGGAGACAGGGCACCGGGGAGCTGTTTTTT
TRBD1	TRBV6-5	TRBJ2-2	once	CASKTGNANTGELFF	TGTGCCAGCAAGACAGGGAACGCGAACACCGGGGAGCTGTTTTTT
NA	TRBV5-6	TRBJ2-1	NA	CASSLVRYEQFF	TGTGCCAGCAGCTTGGTCCGGTATGAGCAGTTCTTC
NA	TRBV7-3	TRBJ2-2	NA	CASSSSPMGTGELFF	TGTGCCAGCAGCTCCAGTCCGATGGGCACCGGGGAGCTGTTTTTT
NA	TRBV9	TRBJ1-2	few	CASSSTPYGYTF	TGTGCCAGCAGCTCGACCCCTTATGGCTACACCTTC
NA	TRBV6-5	TRBJ1-1	NA	CASSRPSRASTEAFF	TGTGCCAGCAGCCGACCGTCCCGCGCGAGCACTGAAGCTTTCTTT
TRBD2	TRBV11-2	TRBJ2-7	NA	CASSPRGGPYEQYF	TGTGCCAGCAGCCCCCGGGGGGGCCCATACGAGCAGTACTTC
NA	TRBV7-9	TRBJ1-4	NA	CATHRATNEKLFF	TGTGCCACGCACCGAGCAACTAATGAAAAACTGTTTTTT
TRBD1	TRBV7-9	TRBJ2-1	NA	CASSTRQGRYNEQFF	TGTGCCAGCAGCACCCGACAGGGGAGGTACAATGAGCAGTTCTTC
NA	TRBV28	TRBJ2-5	NA	CASRDTLQETQYF	TGTGCCAGCAGGGACACCCTCCAAGAGACCCAGTACTTC
NA	TRBV6-1	TRBJ1-1	NA	CASSEDQGFKNTEAFF	TGTGCCAGCAGTGAAGATCAGGGATTTAAGAACACTGAAGCTTTCTTT
NA	TRBV1	TRBJ2-1	NA	CTSSQETGYNEQFF	TGCACCAGCAGCCAAGAAACAGGATACAATGAGCAGTTCTTC
NA	TRBV5-8	TRBJ1-4	NA	CASSLYRENEKLFF	TGTGCCAGCAGCTTGTATAGAGAAAATGAAAAACTGTTTTTT
NA	TRBV4-2	TRBJ1-2	NA	CASSQDETNPGYTF	TGTGCCAGCAGCCAAGATGAGACAAATCCTGGCTACACCTTC
NA	TRBV2	TRBJ1-1	NA	CASSEGVNTEAFF	TGTGCCAGCAGTGAAGGGGTGAACACTGAAGCTTTCTTT
TRBD1	TRBV10-3	TRBJ1-5	NA	CAISADRGESQPQHF	TGTGCCATCAGCGCAGACAGGGGCGAAAGTCAGCCCCAGCATTTT
NA	TRBV28	TRBJ2-7	NA	CASSLGHREQYF	TGTGCCAGCAGTTTGGGGCATCGCGAGCAGTACTTC
TRBD2	TRBV5-5	TRBJ2-3	NA	CASSLTLAGGPLFTDTQYF	TGTGCCAGCAGCTTAACCCTAGCGGGGGGTCCTCTTTTCACAGATACGCAGTATTTT
TRBD1	TRBV10-1	TRBJ2-7	NA	CASSEGGQGHEQYF	TGCGCCAGCAGTGAAGGGGGACAGGGGCACGAGCAGTACTTC
NA	TRBV2	TRBJ1-1	NA	CASSEFGVEAFF	TGTGCCAGCAGTGAATTCGGTGTTGAAGCTTTCTTT
NA	TRBV18	TRBJ1-1	NA	CASSPGGSTEAFF	TGTGCCAGCTCACCAGGAGGATCCACTGAAGCTTTCTTT
TRBD2	TRBV7-3	TRBJ2-1	NA	CASSRAGGPYNEQFF	TGTGCCAGCAGCCGAGCGGGGGGGCCCTACAATGAGCAGTTCTTC
TRBD1	TRBV5-1	TRBJ1-4	NA	CASSPLGQKDEKLFF	TGCGCCAGCAGCCCGCTGGGACAGAAGGATGAAAAACTGTTTTTT
NA	TRBV3-1/TRBV3-2	TRBJ1-3	NA	CASSQPGVGNTIYF	TGTGCCAGCAGCCAACCAGGGGTTGGAAACACCATATATTTT
NA	TRBV19	TRBJ2-7	once	CASSQGTSSYEQYF	TGTGCCAGTAGTCAGGGGACTTCAAGCTACGAGCAGTACTTC
NA	TRBV9	TRBJ1-3	NA	CASSRGGQEINSGNTIYF	TGTGCCAGCAGTAGAGGGGGTCAGGAAATTAACTCTGGAAACACCATATATTTT
NA	TRBV13	TRBJ2-1	NA	CASSSNRRVHNEQFF	TGTGCCAGCAGCTCCAACCGTCGGGTCCACAATGAGCAGTTCTTC
NA	TRBV6-5	TRBJ2-7	NA	CASSLQESYEQYF	TGTGCCAGCAGTTTACAGGAATCCTACGAGCAGTACTTC
TRBD1	TRBV5-1	TRBJ2-5	NA	CASSLEGQGAIPYF	TGCGCCAGCAGCTTGGAAGGACAGGGGGCAATTCCGTACTTC
NA	TRBV10-3	TRBJ1-5	NA	CATSSPTGQYNGNQPQHF	TGTGCCACCTCAAGCCCTACCGGACAGTATAATGGCAATCAGCCCCAGCATTTT
NA	TRBV5-1	TRBJ1-4	NA	CASSFQAGGLGEKLFF	TGCGCCAGCAGCTTCCAAGCCGGGGGGCTGGGTGAAAAACTGTTTTTT
NA	TRBV19	TRBJ2-7	NA	CASSEVSSYEQYF	TGTGCCAGTAGTGAAGTCAGCTCCTACGAGCAGTACTTC
TRBD1	TRBV5-4	TRBJ1-1	NA	CASSSGTATEAFF	TGTGCCAGCAGCTCCGGGACAGCGACTGAAGCTTTCTTT
TRBD2	TRBV25-1	TRBJ2-1	NA	CASSRPLAAYNEQFF	TGTGCCAGCAGTCGGCCCCTAGCGGCCTACAATGAGCAGTTCTTC
NA	TRBV6-1	TRBJ1-1	once	CASSEFGGYTEAFF	TGTGCCAGCAGTGAATTCGGGGGGTACACTGAAGCTTTCTTT
TRBD1	TRBV6-5	TRBJ1-4	NA	CASEDRRGEKLFF	TGTGCCAGCGAGGACAGGCGTGGTGAAAAACTGTTTTTT
TRBD1	TRBV7-8	TRBJ2-7	NA	CASSLGGITGVGHYEQYF	TGTGCCAGCAGCTTAGGGGGAATCACAGGGGTGGGGCACTACGAGCAGTACTTC
NA	TRBV28	TRBJ1-1	NA	CASSTAGLTEAFF	TGTGCCAGCAGTACGGCAGGGTTAACTGAAGCTTTCTTT
NA	TRBV6-5	TRBJ2-7	NA	CASSLQDDYEQYF	TGTGCCAGCAGCTTACAGGACGACTACGAGCAGTACTTC
NA	TRBV10-3	TRBJ1-6	NA	CAISESPNSPLHF	TGTGCCATCAGTGAGTCACCTAATTCACCCCTCCACTTT
NA	TRBV7-3	TRBJ1-1	NA	CASSQRWYTEAFF	TGTGCCAGCAGCCAACGGTGGTACACTGAAGCTTTCTTT
TRBD1	TRBV10-3	TRBJ1-4	NA	CATSPGQDNEKLFF	TGTGCCACCAGCCCAGGACAGGATAATGAAAAACTGTTTTTT
TRBD1	TRBV7-6	TRBJ2-7	NA	CASSLATGQGSYEQYF	TGTGCCAGCAGCTTAGCCACGGGACAGGGCTCCTACGAGCAGTACTTC
TRBD1	TRBV27	TRBJ2-7	NA	CASTTRGSGQGTHEQYF	TGTGCCAGCACCACCAGAGGTTCGGGACAGGGGACTCACGAGCAGTACTTC
NA	TRBV15	TRBJ2-3	NA	CATSRGSKSTDTQYF	TGTGCCACCAGCAGGGGCAGTAAATCCACAGATACGCAGTATTTT
TRBD1	TRBV4-3	TRBJ2-2	NA	CASSQGDRGRDTGELFF	TGCGCCAGCAGCCAAGGGGACAGGGGGCGCGATACCGGGGAGCTGTTTTTT
TRBD1	TRBV7-8	TRBJ2-5	NA	CASSLDDRGQGPLETQYF	TGTGCCAGCAGCTTAGATGATAGGGGGCAAGGGCCTTTAGAGACCCAGTACTTC
NA	TRBV28	TRBJ2-5	NA	CASRGAVETQYF	TGTGCCAGCAGGGGGGCGGTGGAGACCCAGTACTTC